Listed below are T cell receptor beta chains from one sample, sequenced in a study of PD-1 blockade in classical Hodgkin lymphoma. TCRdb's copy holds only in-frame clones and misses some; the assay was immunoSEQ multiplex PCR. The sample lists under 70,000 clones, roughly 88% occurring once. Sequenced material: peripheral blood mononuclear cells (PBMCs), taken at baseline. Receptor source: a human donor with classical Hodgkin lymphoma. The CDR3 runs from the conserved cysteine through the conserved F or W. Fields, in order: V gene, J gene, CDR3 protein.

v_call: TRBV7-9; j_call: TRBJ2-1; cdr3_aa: CASSPYPSGGADEQFF
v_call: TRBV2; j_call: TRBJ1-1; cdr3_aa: CASSESSLTEAFF
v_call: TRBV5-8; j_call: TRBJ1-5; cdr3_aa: CASSETNQPQHF
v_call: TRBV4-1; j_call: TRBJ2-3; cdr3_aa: CASSRGGPGHTDTQYF
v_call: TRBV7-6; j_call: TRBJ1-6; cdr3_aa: CASSLADSPLHF
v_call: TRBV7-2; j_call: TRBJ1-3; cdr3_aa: CASSWTPSRLGNTIYF
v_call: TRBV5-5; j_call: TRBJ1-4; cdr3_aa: CASSLGGRLREKLFF
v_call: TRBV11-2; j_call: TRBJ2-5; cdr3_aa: CASSLGGGQYF
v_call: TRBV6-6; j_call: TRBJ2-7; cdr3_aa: CASSYGTYDEQYF
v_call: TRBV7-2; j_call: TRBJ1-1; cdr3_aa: CASSFNRVPEAFF
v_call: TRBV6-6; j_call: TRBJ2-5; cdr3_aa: CASSSDKGGSETQYF
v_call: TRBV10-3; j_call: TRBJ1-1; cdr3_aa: CAIAAGNTEAFF
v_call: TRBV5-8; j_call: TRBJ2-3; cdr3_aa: CASSLRQGVDTQYF
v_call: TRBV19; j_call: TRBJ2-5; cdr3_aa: CASSIVGGGETQYF
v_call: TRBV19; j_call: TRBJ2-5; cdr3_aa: CASSVGGETQYF
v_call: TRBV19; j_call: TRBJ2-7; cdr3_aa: CASSTASSRGRSEQYF
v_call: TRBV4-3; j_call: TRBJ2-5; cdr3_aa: CASSQGTGRGTQYF
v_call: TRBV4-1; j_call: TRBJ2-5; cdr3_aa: CASSQPVVGETQYF
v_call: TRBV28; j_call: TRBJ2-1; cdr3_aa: CASSFPAAYNEQFF
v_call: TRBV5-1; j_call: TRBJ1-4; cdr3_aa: CARLIKGAPSYGSNEKLFF
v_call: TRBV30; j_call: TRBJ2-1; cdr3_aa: CAWSQSGVGFF
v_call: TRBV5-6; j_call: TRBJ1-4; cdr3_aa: CASSLGGAGEKLFF
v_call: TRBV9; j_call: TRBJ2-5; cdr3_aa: CASSVRGQTFQETQYF
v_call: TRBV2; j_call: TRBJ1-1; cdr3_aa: CARDSRLNTEAFF
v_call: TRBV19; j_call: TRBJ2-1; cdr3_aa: CASRLAGQGNEQFF
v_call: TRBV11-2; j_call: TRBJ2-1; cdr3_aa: CASSLEGGGAEQFF
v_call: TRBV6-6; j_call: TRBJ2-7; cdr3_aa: CASSYSPLGEGEQYF
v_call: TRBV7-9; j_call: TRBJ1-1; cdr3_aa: CASSSLRGFRLKWSTEAFF
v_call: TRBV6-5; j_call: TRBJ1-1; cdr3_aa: CASSQQENTEAFF
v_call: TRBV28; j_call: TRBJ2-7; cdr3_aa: CASSQRGAPSNYEQYF
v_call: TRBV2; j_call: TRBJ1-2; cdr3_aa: CASSAIQGAPGYGYTF
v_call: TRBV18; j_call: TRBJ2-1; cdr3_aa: CASSPPAGATEQFF
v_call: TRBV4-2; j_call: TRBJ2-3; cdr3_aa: CASSQDLMSGGPSDTQYF
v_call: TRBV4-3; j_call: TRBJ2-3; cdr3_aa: CASSQRVRGPSDTQYF
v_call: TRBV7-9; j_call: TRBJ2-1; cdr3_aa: CASSLGGGSYNEQFF